The clone carrying this T cell receptor (beta chain) was observed a handful of times. Looked up from germline, CDR1 is MNHEY and CDR2 is SMNVEV (reference sequence). V lost 10 bases to trimming and J lost 0 bases; unmatched junction nucleotides: 5. The CDR3 has 14 residues. MiXCR, run by TCRdb on the RT-PCR reads, gives a single entry per CDR3 protein. The data contain hundreds of thousands of distinct CDR3 sequences, more than 13% of them singletons. This rearrangement joins TRBV27 to TRBJ2-7; 11 nucleotides match TRBD1. The sequence was obtained from a female donor in good health, serving as a healthy control. The specimen was memory CD4+ T cells from blood. This CDR3 reads CATTGTGGSYEQYF. Written as DNA, the CDR3 is TGTGCCACAACTGGGACAGGGGGCTCCTACGAGCAGTACTTC.